This TCR beta chain came from a study of blood T cell repertoires in COVID-19. Study-wide background: Italy, Spain and the United States were the sources of the convalescent and acute COVID-19 samples.

The V gene end was trimmed by 8 bases and the J gene end by 5 bases; junction bases not matched to a gene: 7. The germline gives CDR1 MNHEY, CDR2 SMNVEV (reference sequence). The CDR3 has 15 amino acids. Some clones are missing from TCRdb's copy, which holds only in-frame ones; the method was immunoSEQ multiplex PCR. Among around 300,000 clones listed, 88% were seen once. Donors were grouped by their self-reported clinical history. Symptom resolution, clearance, or two negative PCRs marked donors in Cohort 3 as recovered. The rearrangement uses TRBV27 and TRBJ1-6; 9 nucleotides line up with TRBD1. The sequence was collected from a woman in her 30s who had recovered from COVID-19. Source material: PBMCs or T cells enriched from blood (not recorded which). Here the CDR3 DNA reads TGTGCCAGCGGACAGGGGTTATCAGATAATTCACCCCTCCACTTT. Its translation is CASGQGLSDNSPLHF.